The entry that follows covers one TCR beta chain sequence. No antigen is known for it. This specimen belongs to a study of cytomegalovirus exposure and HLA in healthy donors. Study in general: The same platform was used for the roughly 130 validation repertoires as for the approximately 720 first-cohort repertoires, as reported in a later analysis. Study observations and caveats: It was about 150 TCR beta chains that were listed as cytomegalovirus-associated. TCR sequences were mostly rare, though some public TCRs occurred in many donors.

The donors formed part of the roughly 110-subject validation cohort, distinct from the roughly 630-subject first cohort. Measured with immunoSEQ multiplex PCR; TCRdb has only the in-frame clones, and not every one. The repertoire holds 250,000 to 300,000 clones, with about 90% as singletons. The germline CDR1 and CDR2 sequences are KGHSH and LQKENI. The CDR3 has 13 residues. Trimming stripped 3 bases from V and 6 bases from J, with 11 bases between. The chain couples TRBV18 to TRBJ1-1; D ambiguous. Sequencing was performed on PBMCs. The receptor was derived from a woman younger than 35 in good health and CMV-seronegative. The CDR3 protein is CASSPPGDAEAFF. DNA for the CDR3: TGTGCCAGCTCACCCCCGGGTGACGCTGAAGCTTTCTTT.